A single sample gave rise to the 2 T cell receptor beta chains below, sequenced in a study of T cells in Graves' hyperthyroidism and ophthalmopathy. TCR beta CDR3 region amplification was performed from RNA transcripts. Primed by the HTBI set, a first-round RT-PCR was run on the TCR CDR3. TCRdb re-called the multiplex PCR reads through MiXCR, storing one row per CDR3 protein. The sample yields fewer than 750,000 distinct CDR3 sequences, about 15% seen once. Sequencing input: blood. These receptors all stem from a woman aged 50 to 65 with Graves' ophthalmopathy.

This clonotype occurred many times. The chain employs TRBV10-3 and TRBJ2-7; 11 nucleotides match TRBD2. Germline values: CDR1 ENHRY, CDR2 SYGVKD. This CDR3 has 13 residues. Trimming cost V 11 bases and J 3 bases; bases outside gene matches: 6. CDR3 sequence (DNA): TGTGCCTCGAGAGGGACTAGCGGCTACGAGCAGTACTTC. Translation: CASRGTSGYEQYF.

This clonotype was picked up many times. The chain combines TRBV20-1 with TRBJ2-1; D is perhaps TRBD2 (6 bases). V lost 0 bases and J lost 5, with 11 bases in between. The CDR3 is 14 amino acids. In germline, CDR1 is DFQATT, CDR2 SNEGSKA (reference sequence). CDR3 coding DNA: TGCAGTGCTAGAGAGGGGGGACGCAACAATGAGCAGTTCTTC. Encoded protein: CSAREGGRNNEQFF.